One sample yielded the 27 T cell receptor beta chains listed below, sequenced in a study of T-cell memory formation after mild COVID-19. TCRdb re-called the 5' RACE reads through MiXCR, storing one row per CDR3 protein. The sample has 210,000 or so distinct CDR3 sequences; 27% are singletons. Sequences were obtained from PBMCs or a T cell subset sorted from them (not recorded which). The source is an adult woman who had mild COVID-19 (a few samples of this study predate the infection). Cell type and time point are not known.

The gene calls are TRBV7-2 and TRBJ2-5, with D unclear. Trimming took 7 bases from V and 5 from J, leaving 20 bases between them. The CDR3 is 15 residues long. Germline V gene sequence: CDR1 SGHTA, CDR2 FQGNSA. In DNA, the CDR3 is TGTGCCAGCACTCTTACACCGGTGCCGAGGGAGACCCAGTACTTC. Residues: CASTLTPVPRETQYF.

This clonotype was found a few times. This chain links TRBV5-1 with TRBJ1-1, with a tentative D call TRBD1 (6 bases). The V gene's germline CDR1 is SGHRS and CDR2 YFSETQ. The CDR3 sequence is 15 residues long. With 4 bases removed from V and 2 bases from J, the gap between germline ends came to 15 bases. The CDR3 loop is CASSRSMGQNTEAFF. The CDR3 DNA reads TGCGCCAGCAGCCGATCCATGGGACAAAACACTGAAGCTTTCTTT. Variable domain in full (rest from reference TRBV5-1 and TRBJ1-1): KAGVTQTPRYLIKTRGQQVTLSCSPISGHRSVSWYQQTPGQGLQFLFEYFSETQRNKGNFPGRFSGRQFSNSRSEMNVSTLELGDSALYLCASSRSMGQNTEAFFGQGTRLTVV.

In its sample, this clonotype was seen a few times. CDR3 amino acids: CASNQGEETQYF. Here the CDR3 DNA reads TGTGCCAGCAACCAAGGGGAAGAGACCCAGTACTTC. The chain is built from TRBV5-6 and TRBJ2-5; a possible D gene is TRBD1 (5 bases). The germline V gene has CDR1 SGHDT and CDR2 YYEEEE. V dropped 6 bases and J dropped 3 bases, with 9 bases sitting between them. The CDR3 spans 12 residues.

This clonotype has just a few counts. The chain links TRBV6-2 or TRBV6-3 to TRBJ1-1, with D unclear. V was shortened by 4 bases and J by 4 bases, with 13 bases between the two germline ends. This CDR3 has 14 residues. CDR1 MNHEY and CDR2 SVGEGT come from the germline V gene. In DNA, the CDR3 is TGTGCCAGCAGTTCAGTACATTCCGGCACTGAAGCTTTCTTT. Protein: CASSSVHSGTEAFF.

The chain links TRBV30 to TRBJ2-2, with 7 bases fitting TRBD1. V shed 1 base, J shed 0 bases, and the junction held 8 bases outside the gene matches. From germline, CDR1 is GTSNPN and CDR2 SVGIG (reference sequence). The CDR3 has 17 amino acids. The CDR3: CAWSADQDRTNTGELFF. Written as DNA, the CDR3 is TGTGCCTGGAGTGCCGACCAGGACAGGACGAACACCGGGGAGCTGTTTTTT.

CDR3 in amino acids: CASSQGVGPWGNEQFF. CDR3 DNA sequence: TGCGCCAGCAGCCAGGGGGTGGGCCCGTGGGGGAATGAGCAGTTCTTC. The rearrangement links TRBV4-1 to TRBJ2-1; perhaps D is TRBD1 or TRBD2 (5 bases each). The CDR3 has 16 amino acids. Germline CDR1 and CDR2: MGHRA and YSYEKL. The ends were cut back, 3 bases at V and 7 bases at J, with 19 bases in the middle.

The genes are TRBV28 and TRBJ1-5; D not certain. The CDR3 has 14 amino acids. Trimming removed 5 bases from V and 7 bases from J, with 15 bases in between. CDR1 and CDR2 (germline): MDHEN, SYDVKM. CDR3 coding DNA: TGTGCCAGCAGTCCACCGCGGGTACGACAGCCCCAGCATTTT. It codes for CASSPPRVRQPQHF.

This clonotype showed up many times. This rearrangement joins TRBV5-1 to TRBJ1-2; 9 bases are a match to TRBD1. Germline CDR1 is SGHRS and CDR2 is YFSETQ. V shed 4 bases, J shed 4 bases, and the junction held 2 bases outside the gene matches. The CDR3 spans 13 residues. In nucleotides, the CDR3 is TGCGCCAGCAGCCCGGGACAGGGCTATGGCTACACCTTC. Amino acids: CASSPGQGYGYTF.

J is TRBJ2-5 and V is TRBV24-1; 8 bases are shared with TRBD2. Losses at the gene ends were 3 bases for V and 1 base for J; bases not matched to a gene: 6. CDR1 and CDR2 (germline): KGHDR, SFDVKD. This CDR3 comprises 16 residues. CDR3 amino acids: CATSDPPGTSQETQYF. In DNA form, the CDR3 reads TGTGCCACCAGTGATCCTCCCGGGACTAGCCAAGAGACCCAGTACTTC.

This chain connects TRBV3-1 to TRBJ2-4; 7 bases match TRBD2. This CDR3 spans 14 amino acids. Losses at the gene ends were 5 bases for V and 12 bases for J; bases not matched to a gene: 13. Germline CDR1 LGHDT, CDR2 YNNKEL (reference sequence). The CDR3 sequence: CASSGLGGNQNQYF. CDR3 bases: TGTGCCAGCAGCGGACTAGGAGGCAACCAAAATCAGTACTTC.

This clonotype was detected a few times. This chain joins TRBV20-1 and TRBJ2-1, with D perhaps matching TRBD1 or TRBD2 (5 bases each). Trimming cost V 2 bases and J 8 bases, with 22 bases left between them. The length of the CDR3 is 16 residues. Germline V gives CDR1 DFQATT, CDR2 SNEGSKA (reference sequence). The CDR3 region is CSARITRGDSVDEQFF. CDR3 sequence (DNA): TGCAGTGCTAGAATAACTAGAGGGGATTCTGTGGATGAGCAGTTCTTC.

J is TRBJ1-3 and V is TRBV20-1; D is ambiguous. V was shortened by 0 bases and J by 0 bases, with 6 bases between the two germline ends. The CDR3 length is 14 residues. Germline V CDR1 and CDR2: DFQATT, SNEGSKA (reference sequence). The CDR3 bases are TGCAGTGCTAGAGATCTGACCTCTGGAAACACCATATATTTT. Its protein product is CSARDLTSGNTIYF.

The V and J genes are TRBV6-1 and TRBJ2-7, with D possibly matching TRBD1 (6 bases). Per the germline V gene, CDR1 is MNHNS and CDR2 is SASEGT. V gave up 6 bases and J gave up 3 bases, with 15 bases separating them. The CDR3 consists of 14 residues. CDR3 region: CASSLRQARYEQYF. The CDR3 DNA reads TGTGCCAGCAGCCTGCGACAGGCCCGCTACGAGCAGTACTTC.

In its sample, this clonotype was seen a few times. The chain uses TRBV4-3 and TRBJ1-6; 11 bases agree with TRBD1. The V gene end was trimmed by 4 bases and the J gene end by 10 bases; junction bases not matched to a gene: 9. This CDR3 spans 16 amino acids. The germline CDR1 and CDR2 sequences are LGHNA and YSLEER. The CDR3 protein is CASSPTSGTGGSPLHF. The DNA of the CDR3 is TGCGCCAGCAGCCCCACGTCCGGGACAGGGGGATCACCCCTCCACTTT.

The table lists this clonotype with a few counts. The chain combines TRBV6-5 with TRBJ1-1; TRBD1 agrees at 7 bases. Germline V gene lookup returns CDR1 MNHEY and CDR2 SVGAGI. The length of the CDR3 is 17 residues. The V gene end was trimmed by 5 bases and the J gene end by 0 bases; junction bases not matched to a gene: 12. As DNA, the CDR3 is TGTGCCAGCAGTAAGGCAGGGGGTTGGTCTATGAACACTGAAGCTTTCTTT. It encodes CASSKAGGWSMNTEAFF.

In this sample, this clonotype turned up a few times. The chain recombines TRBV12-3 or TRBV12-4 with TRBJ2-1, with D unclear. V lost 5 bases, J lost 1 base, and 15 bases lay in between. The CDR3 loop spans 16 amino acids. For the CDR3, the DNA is TGTGCCAGCAGTCTATTAATCTGGGGTTCCTACAATGAGCAGTTCTTC. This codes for CASSLLIWGSYNEQFF.

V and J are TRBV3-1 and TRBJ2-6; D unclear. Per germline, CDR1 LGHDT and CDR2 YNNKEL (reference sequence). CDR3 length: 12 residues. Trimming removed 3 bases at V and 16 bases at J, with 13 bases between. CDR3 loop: CASSQRSGPLTF. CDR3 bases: TGTGCCAGCAGCCAGAGATCCGGGCCACTGACTTTC.

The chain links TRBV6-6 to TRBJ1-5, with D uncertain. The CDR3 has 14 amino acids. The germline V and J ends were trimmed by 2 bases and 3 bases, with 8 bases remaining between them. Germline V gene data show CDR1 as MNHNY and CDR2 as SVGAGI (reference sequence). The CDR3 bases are TGTGCCAGCAGTTACATACAGTCCAATCAGCCCCAGCATTTT. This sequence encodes CASSYIQSNQPQHF.

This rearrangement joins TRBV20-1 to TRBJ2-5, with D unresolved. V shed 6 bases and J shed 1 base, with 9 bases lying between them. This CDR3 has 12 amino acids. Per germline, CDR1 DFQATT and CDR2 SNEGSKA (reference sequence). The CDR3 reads CSAVTVQETQYF. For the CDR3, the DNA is TGCAGTGCCGTGACGGTCCAAGAGACCCAGTACTTC.

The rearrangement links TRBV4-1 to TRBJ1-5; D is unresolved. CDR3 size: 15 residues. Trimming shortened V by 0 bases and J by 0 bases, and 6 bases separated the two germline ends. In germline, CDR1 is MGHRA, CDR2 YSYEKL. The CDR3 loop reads CASSQDPFSNQPQHF. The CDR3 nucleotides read TGCGCCAGCAGCCAAGATCCCTTTAGCAATCAGCCCCAGCATTTT.

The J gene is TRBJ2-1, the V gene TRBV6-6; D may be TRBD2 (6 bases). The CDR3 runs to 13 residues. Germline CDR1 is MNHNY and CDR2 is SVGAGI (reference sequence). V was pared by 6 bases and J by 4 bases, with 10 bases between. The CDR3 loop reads CASRSGGYNEQFF. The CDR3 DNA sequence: TGTGCCAGCAGATCCGGGGGATACAATGAGCAGTTCTTC.

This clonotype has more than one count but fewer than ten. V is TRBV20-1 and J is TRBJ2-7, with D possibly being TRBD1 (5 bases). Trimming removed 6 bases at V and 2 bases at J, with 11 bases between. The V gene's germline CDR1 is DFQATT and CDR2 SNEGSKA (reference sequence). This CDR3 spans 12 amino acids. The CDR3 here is CSAVRGAYEQYF. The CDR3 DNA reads TGCAGTGCCGTTAGGGGCGCCTACGAGCAGTACTTC.

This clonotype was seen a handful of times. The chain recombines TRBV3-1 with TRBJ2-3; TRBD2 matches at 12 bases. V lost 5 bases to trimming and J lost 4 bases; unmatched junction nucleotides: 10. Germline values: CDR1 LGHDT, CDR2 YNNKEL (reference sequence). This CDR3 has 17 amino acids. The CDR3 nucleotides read TGTGCCAGCAGCACCAGCTCTAGCGGGGGGGGCGCAGATACGCAGTATTTT. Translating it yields CASSTSSSGGGADTQYF.

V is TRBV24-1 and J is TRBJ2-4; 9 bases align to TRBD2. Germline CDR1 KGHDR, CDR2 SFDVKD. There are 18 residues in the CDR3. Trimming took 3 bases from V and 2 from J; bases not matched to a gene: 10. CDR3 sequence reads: CATSDTRGGRASKNIQYF. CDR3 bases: TGTGCCACCAGTGATACGCGGGGCGGGAGGGCCTCCAAAAACATTCAGTACTTC.

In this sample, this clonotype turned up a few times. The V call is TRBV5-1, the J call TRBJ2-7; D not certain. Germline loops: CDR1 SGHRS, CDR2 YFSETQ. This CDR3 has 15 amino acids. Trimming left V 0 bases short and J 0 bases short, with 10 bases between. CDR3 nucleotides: TGCGCCAGCAGCTTGGGCCAGGCGATCTCCTACGAGCAGTACTTC. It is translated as CASSLGQAISYEQYF.

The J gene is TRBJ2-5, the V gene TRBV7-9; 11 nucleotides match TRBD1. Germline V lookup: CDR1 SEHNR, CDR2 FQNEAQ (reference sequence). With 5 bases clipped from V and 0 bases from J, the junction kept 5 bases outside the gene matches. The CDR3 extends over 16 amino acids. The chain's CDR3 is CASSVGTGGYQETQYF. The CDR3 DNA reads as TGTGCCAGCAGCGTAGGGACAGGGGGTTACCAAGAGACCCAGTACTTC.

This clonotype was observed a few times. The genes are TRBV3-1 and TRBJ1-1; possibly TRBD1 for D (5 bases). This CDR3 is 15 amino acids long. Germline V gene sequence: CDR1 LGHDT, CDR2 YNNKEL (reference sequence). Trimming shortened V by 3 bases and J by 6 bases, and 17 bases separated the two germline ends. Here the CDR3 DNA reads TGTGCCAGCAGCCATGGGGACCTCAGAGTACCTGAAGCTTTCTTT. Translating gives CASSHGDLRVPEAFF.